The 8 T cell receptor beta chains below were found in one sample sequenced in a study of blood T cell repertoires in COVID-19. Profiling relied on immunoSEQ multiplex PCR, and the TCRdb table lists in-frame clones only, not all of them. The sample shows over 90,000 clones, about four fifths of them seen only once. Material: peripheral blood. The receptors were sampled from a human donor in a cohort sampled during active COVID-19.

The J gene is TRBJ2-3, the V gene TRBV6-5, with 9 bases identical to TRBD1. Per germline, CDR1 MNHEY and CDR2 SVGAGI. The V and J ends lost 5 bases and 0 bases, in that order; junction bases with no gene match: 3. The CDR3 sequence is 15 residues long. The DNA for the CDR3 is TGTGCCAGCAGTAGGACAGGGGCTAGCACAGATACGCAGTATTTT. Translation gives CASSRTGASTDTQYF.

V usage is TRBV5-1 and J usage is TRBJ1-2; 8 nucleotides line up with TRBD1. After removal of 4 bases from V and 8 bases from J, the junction contained 13 bases not matched to a gene. Germline CDR1 reads SGHRS; CDR2 reads YFSETQ. The CDR3 spans 15 residues. The CDR3 sequence: CASSPELTGAGGYTF. CDR3 DNA sequence: TGCGCCAGCAGCCCCGAACTGACAGGGGCGGGGGGCTACACCTTC.

In its sample, this clone was seen once. The chain recombines TRBV9 with TRBJ2-2; unclear D gene. CDR3 length: 13 residues. Trimming removed 4 bases at V and 5 bases at J, with 9 bases between. From germline, CDR1 is SGDLS and CDR2 YYNGEE. This CDR3 is CASSPVPTGELFF. The CDR3 DNA reads as TGTGCCAGCAGCCCAGTTCCGACCGGGGAGCTGTTTTTT.

The sample holds one count of this clone. The V gene is TRBV19, the J gene TRBJ2-3; 10 positions match TRBD2. The germline CDR1 and CDR2 sequences are LNHDA and SQIVND (reference sequence). This CDR3 region has 14 residues. V lost 11 bases and J lost 6; bases outside the gene matches: 11. The CDR3: CAASVSGGRDTQYF. CDR3 in DNA: TGTGCCGCTTCGGTTAGCGGGGGGCGGGATACGCAGTATTTT. Complete variable domain (other parts from reference TRBV19 and TRBJ2-3): DGGITQSPKYLFRKEGQNVTLSCEQNLNHDAMYWYRQDPGQGLRLIYYSQIVNDFQKGDIAEGYSVSREKKESFPLTVTSAQKNPTAFYLCAASVSGGRDTQYFGPGTRLTVL.

V and J are TRBV10-3 and TRBJ2-1; 8 bases are a match to TRBD2. V shed 3 bases and J 1 base; nucleotides not matched to a gene: 2. There are 15 residues in the CDR3. CDR1 and CDR2 from the germline V gene are ENHRY and SYGVKD. The CDR3 sequence is CAISESGGSYNEQFF. The CDR3, as DNA: TGTGCCATCAGTGAATCGGGGGGGTCCTACAATGAGCAGTTCTTC.

V is TRBV5-1 and J is TRBJ2-3, with 11 bases lining up with TRBD2. The germline V gene has CDR1 SGHRS and CDR2 YFSETQ. The CDR3 is made up of 15 amino acids. V dropped 5 bases and J dropped 5; count of bases not matched to a gene: 7. CDR3 residues: CASRVAGGPGDTQYF. In DNA form, the CDR3 reads TGCGCCAGCAGGGTAGCGGGGGGGCCTGGAGATACGCAGTATTTT.

This sequence joins TRBV6-5 and TRBJ2-6; D gene unclear. This CDR3 spans 15 amino acids. Germline V gene sequence: CDR1 MNHEY, CDR2 SVGAGI. Trimming stripped 5 bases from V and 0 bases from J, with 8 bases between. The CDR3: CASSPINSGANVLTF. CDR3 in DNA: TGTGCCAGCAGTCCTATCAACTCTGGGGCCAACGTCCTGACTTTC.

The chain recombines TRBV2 with TRBJ2-7, with TRBD2 as a possible D gene (5 bases). Between the trimmed V and J ends, which lost 2 bases and 11 bases, there was a span of 13 bases. Germline V gene sequence: CDR1 SNHLY, CDR2 FYNNEI. This CDR3 is 12 amino acids long. The CDR3 is CASSEFGVAEYF. CDR3 coding DNA: TGTGCCAGCAGTGAATTCGGGGTAGCAGAGTACTTC.